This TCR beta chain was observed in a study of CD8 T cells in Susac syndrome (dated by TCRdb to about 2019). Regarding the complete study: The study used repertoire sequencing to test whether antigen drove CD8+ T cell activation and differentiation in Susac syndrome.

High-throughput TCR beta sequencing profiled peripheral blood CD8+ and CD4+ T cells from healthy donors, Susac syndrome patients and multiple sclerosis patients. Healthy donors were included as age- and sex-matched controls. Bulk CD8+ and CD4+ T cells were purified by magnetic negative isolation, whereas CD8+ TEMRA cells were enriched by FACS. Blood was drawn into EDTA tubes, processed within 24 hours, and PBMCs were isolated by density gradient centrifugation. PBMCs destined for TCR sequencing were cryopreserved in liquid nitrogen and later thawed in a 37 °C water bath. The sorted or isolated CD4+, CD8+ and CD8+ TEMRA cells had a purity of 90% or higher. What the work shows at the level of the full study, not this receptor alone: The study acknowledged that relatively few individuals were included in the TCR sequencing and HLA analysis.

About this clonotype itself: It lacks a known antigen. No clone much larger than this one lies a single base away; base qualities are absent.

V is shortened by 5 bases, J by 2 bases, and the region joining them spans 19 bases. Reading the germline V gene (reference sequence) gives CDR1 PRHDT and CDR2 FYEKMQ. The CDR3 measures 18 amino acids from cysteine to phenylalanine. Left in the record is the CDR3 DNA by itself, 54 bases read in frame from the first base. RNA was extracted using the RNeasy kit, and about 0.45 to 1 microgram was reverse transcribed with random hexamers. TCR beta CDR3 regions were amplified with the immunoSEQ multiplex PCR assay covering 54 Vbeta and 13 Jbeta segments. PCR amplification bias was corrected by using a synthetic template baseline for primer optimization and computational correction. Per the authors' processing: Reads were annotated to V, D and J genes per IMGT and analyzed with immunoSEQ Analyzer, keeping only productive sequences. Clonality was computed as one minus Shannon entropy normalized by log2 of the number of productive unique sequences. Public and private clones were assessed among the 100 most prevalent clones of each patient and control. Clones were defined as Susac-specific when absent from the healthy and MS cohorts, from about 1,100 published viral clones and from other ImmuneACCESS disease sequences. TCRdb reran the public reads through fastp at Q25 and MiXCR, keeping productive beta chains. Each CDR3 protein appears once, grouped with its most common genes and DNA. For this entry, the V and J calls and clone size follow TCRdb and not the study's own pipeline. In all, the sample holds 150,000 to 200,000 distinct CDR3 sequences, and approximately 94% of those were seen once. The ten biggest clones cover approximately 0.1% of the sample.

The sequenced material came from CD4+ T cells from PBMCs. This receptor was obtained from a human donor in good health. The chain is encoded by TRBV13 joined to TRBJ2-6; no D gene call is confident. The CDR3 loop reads CASSLAPGSQAGANVLTF. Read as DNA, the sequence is TGTGCCAGCAGCCTGGCCCCGGGCAGTCAGGCTGGGGCCAACGTCCTGACTTTC. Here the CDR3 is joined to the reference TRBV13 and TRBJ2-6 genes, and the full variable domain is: AAGVIQSPRHLIKEKRETATLKCYPIPRHDTVYWYQQGPGQDPQFLISFYEKMQSDKGSIPDRFSAQQFSDYHSELNMSSLELGDSALYFCASSLAPGSQAGANVLTFGAGSRLTVL.